This TCR beta chain came from a study of shared clonotypes between healthy human individuals. This clone came up once. V was clipped by 5 bases and J by 5 bases; unmatched bases: 9. Germline CDR1 LNHDA, CDR2 SQIVND (reference sequence). There are 15 residues in the CDR3. Deep was the level used in running the assay. Every subset had its genomic DNA shared out evenly among several immunoSEQ plates. Original processing methods: There were no quality scores in the junction-only immunoSEQ sequences, so filtering differed. Data came from immunoSEQ multiplex PCR; TCRdb stores just in-frame clones and leaves some out. D and trimming were read from the DNA, whereas the V and J calls and clone size are those reported in that table. The sample lists 1.5 million to 1.9 million clones, approximately 98% occurring once.

This chain uses TRBV19 with TRBJ1-5; 7 bases are shared with TRBD1. This receptor was identified in a man between 25 and 39 years old in good health. Sequencing was performed on naive CD4+ T cells sorted from blood. Subset denoted: CD45RA+ positively selected. CDR3 nucleotide sequence: TGTGCCAGTAGTGGTCCGGGGACAGTTGATCAGCCCCAGCATTTT. Residues: CASSGPGTVDQPQHF.